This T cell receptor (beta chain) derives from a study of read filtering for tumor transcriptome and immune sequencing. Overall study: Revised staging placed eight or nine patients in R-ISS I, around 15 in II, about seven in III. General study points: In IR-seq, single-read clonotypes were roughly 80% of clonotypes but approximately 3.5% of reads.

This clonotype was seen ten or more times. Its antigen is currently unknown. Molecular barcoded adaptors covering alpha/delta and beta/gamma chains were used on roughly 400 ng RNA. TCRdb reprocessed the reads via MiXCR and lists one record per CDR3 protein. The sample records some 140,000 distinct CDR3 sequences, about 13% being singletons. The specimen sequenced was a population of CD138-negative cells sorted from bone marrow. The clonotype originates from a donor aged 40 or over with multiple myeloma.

CDR3 sequence: CAISPGGRTRSTDTQYF. The CDR3 coding sequence is TGTGCCATCAGCCCCGGGGGCCGGACTAGGAGCACAGATACGCAGTATTTT. This sequence joins TRBV10-3 and TRBJ2-3; D might be TRBD2 (7 bases). The V and J ends lost 6 bases and 0 bases respectively, with 19 bases between them. This CDR3 spans 17 amino acids. In germline, CDR1 is ENHRY, CDR2 SYGVKD.